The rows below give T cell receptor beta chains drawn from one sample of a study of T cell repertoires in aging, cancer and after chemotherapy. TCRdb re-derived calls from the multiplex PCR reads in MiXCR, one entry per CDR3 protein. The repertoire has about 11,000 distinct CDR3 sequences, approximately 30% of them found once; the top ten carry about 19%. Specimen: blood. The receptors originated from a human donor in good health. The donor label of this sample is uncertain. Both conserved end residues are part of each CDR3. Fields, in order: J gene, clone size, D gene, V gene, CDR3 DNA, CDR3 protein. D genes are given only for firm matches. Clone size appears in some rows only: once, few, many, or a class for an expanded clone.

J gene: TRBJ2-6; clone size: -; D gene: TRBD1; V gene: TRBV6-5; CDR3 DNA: TGTGCCAGCAGAAGGGGGACAGGGGTAGCTGGGGCCAACGTCCTGACTTTC; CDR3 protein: CASRRGTGVAGANVLTF
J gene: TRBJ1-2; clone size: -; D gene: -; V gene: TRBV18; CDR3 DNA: TGTGCCAGCTCACCAGGGGCAGGGAATGGCTACACCTTC; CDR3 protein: CASSPGAGNGYTF
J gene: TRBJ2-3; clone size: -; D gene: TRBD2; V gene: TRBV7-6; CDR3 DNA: TGTGCCAGCAGCTTAGCTAGCGGGAGATCTGATACGCAGTATTTT; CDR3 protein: CASSLASGRSDTQYF
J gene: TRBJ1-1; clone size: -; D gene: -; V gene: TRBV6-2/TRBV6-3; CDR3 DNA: TGTGCCAGTGGAGAGGGAAAGAACACTGAAGCTTTCTTT; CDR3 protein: CASGEGKNTEAFF
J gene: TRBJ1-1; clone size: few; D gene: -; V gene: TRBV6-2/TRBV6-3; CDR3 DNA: TGTGCCAGCAGCCACCGCTACCAGAACACTGAAGCTTTCTTT; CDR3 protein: CASSHRYQNTEAFF
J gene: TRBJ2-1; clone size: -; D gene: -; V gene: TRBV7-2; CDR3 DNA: TGTGCCAGCAGCCTTTTGCTCGTCAATGAGCAGTTCTTC; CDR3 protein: CASSLLLVNEQFF
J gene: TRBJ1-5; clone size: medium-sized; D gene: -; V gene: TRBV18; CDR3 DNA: TGTGCCAGCTCCCCAAGCGGTCAGCCCCAGCATTTT; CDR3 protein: CASSPSGQPQHF
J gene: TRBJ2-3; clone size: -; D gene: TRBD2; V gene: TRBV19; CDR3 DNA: TGTGCCAGTAGTACACCGGGACTAGCGGGAGGCACAGATACGCAGTATTTT; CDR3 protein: CASSTPGLAGGTDTQYF
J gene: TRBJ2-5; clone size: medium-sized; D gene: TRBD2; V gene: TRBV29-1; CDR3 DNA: TGCAGCGCAACCCCGGGACTAGCGGGCCAAGAGACCCAGTACTTC; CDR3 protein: CSATPGLAGQETQYF
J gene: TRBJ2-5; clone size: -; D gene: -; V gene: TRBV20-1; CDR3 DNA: TGCAGTGCTAGAGACACCTTGAAAGAGACCCAGTACTTC; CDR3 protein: CSARDTLKETQYF
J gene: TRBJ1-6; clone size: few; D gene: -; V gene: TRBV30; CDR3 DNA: TGTGCCTGGAGTGTACTAGGGGCCCCTAATTCACCCCTCCACTTT; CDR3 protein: CAWSVLGAPNSPLHF
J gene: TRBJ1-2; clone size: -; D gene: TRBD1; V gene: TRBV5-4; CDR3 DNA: TGTGCCAGCAGACCACCGGGACAGGGCTACTATGGCTACACCTTC; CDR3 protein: CASRPPGQGYYGYTF
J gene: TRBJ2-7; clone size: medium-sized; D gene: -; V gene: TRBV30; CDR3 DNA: TGTGCCTGGGAGGGGGGCGCGTCCTACGAGCAGTACTTC; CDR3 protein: CAWEGGASYEQYF
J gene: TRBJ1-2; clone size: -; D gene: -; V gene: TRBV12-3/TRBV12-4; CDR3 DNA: TGTGCCAGCAGTTTAAGTATTAGGACACCGAACCCCCCTAACTATGGCTACACCTTC; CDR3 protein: CASSLSIRTPNPPNYGYTF
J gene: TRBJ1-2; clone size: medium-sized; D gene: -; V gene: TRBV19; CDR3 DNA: TGTGCCAGTAGTAAAAGGACAGAAGCTAACTATGGCTACACCTTC; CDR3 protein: CASSKRTEANYGYTF
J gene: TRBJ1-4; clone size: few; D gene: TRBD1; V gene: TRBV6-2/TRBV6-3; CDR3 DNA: TGTGCCAGCAGGCGACAGGGCCTTAATGAAAAACTGTTTTTT; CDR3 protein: CASRRQGLNEKLFF
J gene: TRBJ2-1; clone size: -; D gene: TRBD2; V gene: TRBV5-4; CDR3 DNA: TGTGCCAGCAGCCCATGGTCACTAGCGGATGAGCAGTTCTTC; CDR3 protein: CASSPWSLADEQFF
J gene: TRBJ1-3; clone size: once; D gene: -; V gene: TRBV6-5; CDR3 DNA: TGTGCCAGCAGCCCCCACCCTGGAAACACCATATATTTT; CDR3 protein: CASSPHPGNTIYF
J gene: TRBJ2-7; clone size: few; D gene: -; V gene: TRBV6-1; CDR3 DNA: TGTGCCAGCAGTGAACCCAGGAGACCCTACGAGCAGTACTTC; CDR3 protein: CASSEPRRPYEQYF
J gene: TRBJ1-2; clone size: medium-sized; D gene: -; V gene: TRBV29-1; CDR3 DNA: TGCAGCGTTGACGTAGGGGCAGAGGCCCACTACACCTTC; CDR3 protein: CSVDVGAEAHYTF
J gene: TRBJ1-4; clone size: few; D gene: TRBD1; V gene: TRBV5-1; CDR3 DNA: TGCGCCAGCAGCTTGCTGGGACAGGGAGGTGAAAAACTGTTTTTT; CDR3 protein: CASSLLGQGGEKLFF
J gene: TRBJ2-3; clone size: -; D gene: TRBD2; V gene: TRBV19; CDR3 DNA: TGTGCCAGTAGTATAGCCCGGTCTAGCGGGGGACTTGGCACAGATACGCAGTATTTT; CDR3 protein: CASSIARSSGGLGTDTQYF
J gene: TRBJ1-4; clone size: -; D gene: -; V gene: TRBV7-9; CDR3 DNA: TGTGCCAGCAGCAAAATCCCGATGACAGGAAATGCAACTAATGAAAAACTGTTTTTT; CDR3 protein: CASSKIPMTGNATNEKLFF
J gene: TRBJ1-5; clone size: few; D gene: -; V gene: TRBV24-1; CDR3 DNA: TGTGCCACCAGTGCAGGGGGCAATCAGCCCCAGCATTTT; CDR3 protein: CATSAGGNQPQHF
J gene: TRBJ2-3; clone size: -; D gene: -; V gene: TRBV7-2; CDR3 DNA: TGTGCCAGCAGCCAAGAACCAGGGGGGACAGATACGCAGTATTTT; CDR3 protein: CASSQEPGGTDTQYF
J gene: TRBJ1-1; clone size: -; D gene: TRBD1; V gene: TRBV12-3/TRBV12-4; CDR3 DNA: TGTGCCAGTTGGGTCAGGGGGCACACTGAAGCTTTCTTT; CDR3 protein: CASWVRGHTEAFF
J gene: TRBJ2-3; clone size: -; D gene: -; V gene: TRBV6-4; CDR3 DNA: TGTGCCAGCAGTGACTCGGGGGGGGCCGATACGCAGTATTTT; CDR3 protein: CASSDSGGADTQYF
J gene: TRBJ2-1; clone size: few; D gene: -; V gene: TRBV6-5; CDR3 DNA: TGTGCCAGCAGTAAACCCCGGACTACCCCCTACAATGAGCAGTTCTTC; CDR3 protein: CASSKPRTTPYNEQFF
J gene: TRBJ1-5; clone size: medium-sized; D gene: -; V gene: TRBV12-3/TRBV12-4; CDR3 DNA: TGTGCCAGCAGTGGACATCCGAACGGGCCCCAGCATTTT; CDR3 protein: CASSGHPNGPQHF
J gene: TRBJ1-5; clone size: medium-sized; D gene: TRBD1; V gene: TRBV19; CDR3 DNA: TGTGCCAGTGACACCCGGGACAGGATGGGTCAGCCCCAGCATTTT; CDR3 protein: CASDTRDRMGQPQHF
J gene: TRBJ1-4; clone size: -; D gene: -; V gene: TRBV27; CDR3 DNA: TGTGCCAGCAGTTACCACCGAGGGGAGCCTGAAAAACTGTTTTTT; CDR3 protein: CASSYHRGEPEKLFF
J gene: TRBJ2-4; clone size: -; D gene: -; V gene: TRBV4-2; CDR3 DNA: TGTGCCAGCAGCCAAGTGATCGGGGCGGGACTAGCCAAAAACATTCAGTACTTC; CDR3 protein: CASSQVIGAGLAKNIQYF
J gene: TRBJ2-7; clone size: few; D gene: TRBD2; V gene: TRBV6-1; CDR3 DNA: TGCTCACCACCGTTGAGAAAGTGCGGAACTGAGGGGCGAGCGGGGACCTACGAGCAGTACTTC; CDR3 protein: CSPPLRKCGTEGRAGTYEQYF
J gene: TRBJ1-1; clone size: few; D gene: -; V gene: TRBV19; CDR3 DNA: TGTGCCAGTAGTAGCCCCTATGGCACTGAAGCTTTCTTT; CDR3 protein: CASSSPYGTEAFF
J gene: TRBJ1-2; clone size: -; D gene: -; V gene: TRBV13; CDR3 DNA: TGTGCCAGCAGCTTTTCTTCCGGACGGTACTATGGCTACACCTTC; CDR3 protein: CASSFSSGRYYGYTF
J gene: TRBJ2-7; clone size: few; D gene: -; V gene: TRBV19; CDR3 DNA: TGTGCCAGTAGTGCCCCGACGGGAACCTACGAGCAGTACTTC; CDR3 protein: CASSAPTGTYEQYF
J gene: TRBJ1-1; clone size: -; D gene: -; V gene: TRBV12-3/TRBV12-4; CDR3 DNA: TGTGCCAGCAGTTACCGCCAGACCGAAGCTTTCTTT; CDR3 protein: CASSYRQTEAFF
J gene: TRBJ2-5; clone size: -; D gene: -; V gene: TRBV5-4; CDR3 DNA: TGTGCCAGCAGCTTGATTCAGCAAGAGACCCAGTACTTC; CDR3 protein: CASSLIQQETQYF
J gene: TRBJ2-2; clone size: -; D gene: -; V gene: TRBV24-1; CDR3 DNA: TGTGCCACCAGTAACACCGGGGAGCTGTTTTTT; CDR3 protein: CATSNTGELFF
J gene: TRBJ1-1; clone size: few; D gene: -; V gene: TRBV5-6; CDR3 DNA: TGTGCCAGCAGCTTGAGCGGGAAGGGGAGAACTGAAGCTTTCTTT; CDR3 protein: CASSLSGKGRTEAFF
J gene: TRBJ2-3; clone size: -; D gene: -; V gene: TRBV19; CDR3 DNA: TGTGCCAGTAGTATAGATCAGTCAGGGTTCAACACAGATACGCAGTATTTT; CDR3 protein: CASSIDQSGFNTDTQYF
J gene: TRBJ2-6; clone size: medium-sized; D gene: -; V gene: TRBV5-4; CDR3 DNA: TGTGCCAGCAGCTTGCCCGGGGTAGGGGGGGCCAACGTCCTGACTTTC; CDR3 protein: CASSLPGVGGANVLTF
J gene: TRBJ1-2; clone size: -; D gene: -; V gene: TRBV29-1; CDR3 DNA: TGCAGCGTTGTCTCCGGGGATGGCTACACCTTC; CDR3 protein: CSVVSGDGYTF
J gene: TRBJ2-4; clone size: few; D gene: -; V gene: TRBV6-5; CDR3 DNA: TGTGCCAGCAGGTCGGCAGGGTCCGACATTCAGTACTTC; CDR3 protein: CASRSAGSDIQYF
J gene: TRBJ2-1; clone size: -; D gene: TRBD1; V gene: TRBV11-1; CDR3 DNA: TGTGCCAGCAGCGAACAGGGGGCGCCGAATGAAGAGCAGTTCTTC; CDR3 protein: CASSEQGAPNEEQFF
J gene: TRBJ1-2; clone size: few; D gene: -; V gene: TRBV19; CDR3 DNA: TGTGCCAGTAGTGGAGGGCTCGCCGGCTATGGCTACACCTTC; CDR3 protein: CASSGGLAGYGYTF
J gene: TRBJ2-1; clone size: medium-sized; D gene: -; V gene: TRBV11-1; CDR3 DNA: TGTGCCAGCAGCTTAGAAGAATACAATGAGCAGTTCTTC; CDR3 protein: CASSLEEYNEQFF
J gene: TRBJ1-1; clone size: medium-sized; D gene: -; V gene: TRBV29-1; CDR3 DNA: TGCAGCGCATATGACCTTGGTGAAGCTTTCTTT; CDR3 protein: CSAYDLGEAFF
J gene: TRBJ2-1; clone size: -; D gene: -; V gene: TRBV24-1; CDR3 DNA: TGTGCCACCAGCGGCGGGATAGTCAATGAGCAGTTCTTC; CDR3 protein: CATSGGIVNEQFF
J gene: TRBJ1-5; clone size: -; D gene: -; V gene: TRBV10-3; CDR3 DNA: TGTGCCATCAGTGACGAAGGGCCCGGCGGTCAGCCCCAGCATTTT; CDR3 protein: CAISDEGPGGQPQHF
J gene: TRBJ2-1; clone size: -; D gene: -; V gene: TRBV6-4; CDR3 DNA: TGTGCCAGCAGTGGGGGGGAGTACAATGAGCAGTTCTTC; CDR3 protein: CASSGGEYNEQFF
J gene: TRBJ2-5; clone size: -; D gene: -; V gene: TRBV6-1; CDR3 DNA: TGTGCCAGCAGTGCCGGGACATCGAAAGAGACCCAGTACTTC; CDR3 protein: CASSAGTSKETQYF
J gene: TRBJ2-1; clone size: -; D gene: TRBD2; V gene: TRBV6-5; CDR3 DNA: TGTGCCAGCCAACAGGCAGGGGCAACGGGGGGGTTGCGCTCCTACAATGAGCAGTTCTTC; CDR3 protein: CASQQAGATGGLRSYNEQFF